The source of this TCR beta chain is a study of blood T cells in healthy people across ages. General study results and limits: Researchers deemed the diversity estimates from one million T cells underestimates.

The CDR3 is 14 amino acids. V lost 0 bases, J lost 5 bases, and 10 bases lay in between. Germline V gives CDR1 MNHEY, CDR2 SVGAGI. This clonotype was found a few times. Antigen specificity is unknown. Sample-barcoded 5' priming and a J-beta primer mix drove a second PCR of about 6 to 12 cycles. MiXCR, applied by TCRdb to the 5' RACE reads, yields one record per CDR3 protein. The table has 1,300,000 or so distinct CDR3 sequences, roughly 64% seen once. The material sequenced was blood. The TCR was taken from a man in his late teens or twenties in good health. The chain joins TRBV6-5 to TRBJ2-5; D is unresolved. DNA for the CDR3: TGTGCCAGCAGTTACTCGAGTCGAATTGAGACCCAGTACTTC. This sequence encodes CASSYSSRIETQYF.